The present T cell receptor beta chain was sequenced within a study of blood T cell repertoires in COVID-19. Whole-study context: PBMCs, B-cell-depleted T cells, or T cells were the source of the cDNA or gDNA that made up the material.

Here immunoSEQ multiplex PCR was the method, and the copy in TCRdb shows in-frame clones only, minus some. Of 250,000 to 300,000 clones listed, about nine tenths were seen once; the top ten hold 1% to 1.3%. Germline assignment: CDR1 LGHNT and CDR2 FRNRAP. This CDR3 spans 16 amino acids. V gave up 3 bases and J gave up 6 bases; unmatched junction bases: 10. Sequencing was carried out using PBMCs or T cells enriched from blood (not recorded which). The chain recombines TRBV12-5 with TRBJ2-3; 9 nucleotides match TRBD1. This clonotype was obtained from a woman younger than 45 who had recovered from COVID-19. CDR3 coding DNA: TGTGCTAGTGGTTTTGATTTAACAGGGGGCGCGGATACGCAGTATTTT. It codes for CASGFDLTGGADTQYF.